The 12 T cell receptor beta chains given below trace back to one sample, sequenced in a study of T cell changes during pregnancy in multiple sclerosis. The repertoire was sequenced with immunoSEQ multiplex PCR; TCRdb's copy has only in-frame clones and lacks some. The sample records just over 90,000 clones, around 92% being singletons. The sequencing here drew on peripheral blood, taken after pregnancy. Receptor source: a female donor in good health, enrolled as a control in a pregnancy study.

The chain couples TRBV27 to TRBJ2-7; 11 positions agree with TRBD2. The CDR3 is 16 amino acids. The J segment lost 10 bases and the V segment lost 6 bases, leaving 17 bases of the junction unmatched. CDR1 is MNHEY, CDR2 SMNVEV, per germline (reference sequence). CDR3 loop: CASSLSSGGVQNVQYF. The CDR3 coding sequence is TGTGCCAGCAGCTTAAGTAGCGGGGGGGTCCAGAATGTACAGTACTTC.

The V and J genes are TRBV2 and TRBJ2-7; no reliable D call. The CDR3 runs to 11 residues. CDR1 and CDR2 from the germline V gene are SNHLY and FYNNEI. Trimming pared 6 bases from V and 2 bases from J, leaving 5 bases between. The CDR3 loop reads CASRAAYEQYF. The CDR3 nucleotides read TGTGCCAGCAGGGCCGCCTACGAGCAGTACTTC.

This sequence joins TRBV2 and TRBJ1-2, with a possible D match to TRBD1 (6 bases). V was clipped by 6 bases and J by 8 bases, with 13 bases between them. The CDR3 runs to 12 residues. The germline CDR1 and CDR2 sequences are SNHLY and FYNNEI. The CDR3 DNA sequence: TGTGCCAGCAGGAAGGGGGACAAGGGCTACACCTTC. It is translated as CASRKGDKGYTF.

This clone appeared a few times. This rearrangement joins TRBV9 to TRBJ1-1; 7 bases fit TRBD1. V shed 3 bases, J shed 0 bases, and the junction held 5 bases outside the gene matches. This CDR3 is built from 15 residues. Germline CDR1 SGDLS, CDR2 YYNGEE. Written as DNA, the CDR3 is TGTGCCAGCAGCGGACGGACAGGAGTGAACACTGAAGCTTTCTTT. This translates into CASSGRTGVNTEAFF.

The genes are TRBV5-1 and TRBJ2-3; D possibly corresponds to TRBD1 (5 bases). V lost 4 bases and J 5 bases, leaving 14 bases between the germline ends. The CDR3 extends over 14 amino acids. The germline CDR1 and CDR2 sequences are SGHRS and YFSETQ. DNA for the CDR3: TGCGCCAGCAGCCTCGAAGGGGTCGTAGATACGCAGTATTTT. Translation gives CASSLEGVVDTQYF.

The chain is built from TRBV18 and TRBJ2-1; D not resolved. Germline CDR1 reads KGHSH; CDR2 reads LQKENI. This CDR3 is 13 amino acids long. V was pared by 2 bases and J by 4 bases, with 6 bases between. CDR3 amino acids: CASSPGLYNEQFF. DNA of the CDR3: TGTGCCAGCTCACCAGGTCTATACAATGAGCAGTTCTTC.

The rearrangement uses TRBV18 and TRBJ1-2, with D possibly TRBD1 on 5 matching bases. The CDR3 extends over 14 amino acids. Per germline, CDR1 KGHSH and CDR2 LQKENI. V was clipped by 4 bases and J by 7 bases, with 16 bases between them. The CDR3 here is CASSRVARVCGYTF. DNA of the CDR3: TGTGCCAGCTCACGGGTGGCCAGGGTCTGTGGCTACACCTTC.

The rearrangement joins TRBV11-2 to TRBJ2-1; the D gene is possibly TRBD1 (5 bases). CDR1 and CDR2 (germline): SGHAT, FQNNGV. The CDR3 is 17 residues long. Trimming stripped 2 bases from V and 0 bases from J, with 14 bases between. CDR3 in amino acids: CASSLLAGPSSYNEQFF. CDR3 bases: TGTGCCAGCAGCTTATTAGCAGGGCCGAGCTCCTACAATGAGCAGTTCTTC.

V gene TRBV27 combines with J gene TRBJ1-6, with a tentative D call TRBD1 (5 bases). This CDR3 has 20 residues. The ends were cut back, 4 bases at V and 0 bases at J, with 22 bases in the middle. CDR1 is MNHEY, CDR2 SMNVEV, per germline (reference sequence). CDR3: CASSYTGPQASSSYNSPLHF. The CDR3, as DNA: TGTGCCAGCAGTTACACAGGCCCTCAGGCTTCCAGCTCCTATAATTCACCCCTCCACTTT.

The chain joins TRBV15 to TRBJ1-4; possible D gene TRBD1, 5 bases. Germline V CDR1 and CDR2: LNHNV, YYDKDF (reference sequence). The CDR3 has 13 residues. Trimming shortened V by 1 base and J by 8 bases, and 8 bases separated the two germline ends. DNA for the CDR3: TGTGCCACCAGCAGAGCGGGGGGGGAAAAACTGTTTTTT. Translating gives CATSRAGGEKLFF.

The V gene is TRBV7-2, the J gene TRBJ2-2; D ambiguous. CDR3 length equals 13 residues. Germline CDR1 SGHTA, CDR2 FQGNSA. V was clipped by 4 bases and J by 5 bases, with 8 bases between them. CDR3 residues: CASSYSGTGELFF. The CDR3 coding sequence is TGTGCCAGCAGCTACTCAGGAACCGGGGAGCTGTTTTTT. Drawing the rest from reference TRBV7-2 and TRBJ2-2, the complete variable domain is GAGVSQSPSNKVTEKGKDVELRCDPISGHTALYWYRQSLGQGLEFLIYFQGNSAPDKSGLPSDRFSAERTGGSVSTLTIQRTQQEDSAVYLCASSYSGTGELFFGEGSRLTVL.

The J gene is TRBJ2-5, the V gene TRBV6-5; D possibly corresponds to TRBD1 (7 bases). Deletions cut 4 bases from V and 1 base from J, with 16 bases between. CDR1 is MNHEY and CDR2 is SVGAGI in the germline V gene. This CDR3 spans 16 amino acids. For the CDR3, the DNA is TGTGCCAGCAGTTCCACCCCAGGGGGGCCCCAAGAGACCCAGTACTTC. As protein: CASSSTPGGPQETQYF.